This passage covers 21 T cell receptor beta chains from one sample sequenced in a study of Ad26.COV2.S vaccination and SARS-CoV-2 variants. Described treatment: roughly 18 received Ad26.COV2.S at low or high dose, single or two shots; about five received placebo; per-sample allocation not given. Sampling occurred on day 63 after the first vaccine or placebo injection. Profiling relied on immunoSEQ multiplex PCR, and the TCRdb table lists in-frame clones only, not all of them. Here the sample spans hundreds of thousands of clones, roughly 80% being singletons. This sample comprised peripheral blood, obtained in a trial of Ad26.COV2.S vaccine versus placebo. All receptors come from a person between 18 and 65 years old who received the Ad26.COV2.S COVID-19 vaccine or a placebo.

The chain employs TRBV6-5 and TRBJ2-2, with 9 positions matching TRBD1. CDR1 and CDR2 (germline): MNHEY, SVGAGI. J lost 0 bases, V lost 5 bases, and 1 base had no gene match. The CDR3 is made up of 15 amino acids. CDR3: CASSTGGSNTGELFF. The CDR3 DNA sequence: TGTGCCAGCAGTACAGGGGGCTCGAACACCGGGGAGCTGTTTTTT.

CDR3 in DNA: TGTGCCAGCAGCTTGGGATCGTCCGGTCAGCCCCAGCATTTT. It encodes CASSLGSSGQPQHF. This chain uses TRBV7-9 with TRBJ1-5, with D unresolved. V lost 3 bases and J 6 bases, leaving 12 bases between the germline ends. The V gene's germline CDR1 is SEHNR and CDR2 FQNEAQ (reference sequence). The CDR3 totals 14 residues.

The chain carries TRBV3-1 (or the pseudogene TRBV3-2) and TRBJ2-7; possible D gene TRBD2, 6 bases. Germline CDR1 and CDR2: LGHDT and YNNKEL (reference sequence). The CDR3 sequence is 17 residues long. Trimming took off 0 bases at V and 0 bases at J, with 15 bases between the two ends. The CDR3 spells CASSQDFGGPSSYEQYF. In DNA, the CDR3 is TGTGCCAGCAGCCAAGATTTCGGAGGGCCTTCCTCCTACGAGCAGTACTTC.

The CDR3, as DNA: TGTGCCAGTAGTATGGGACAGACTTTTTACAATGAGCAGTTCTTC. Residues: CASSMGQTFYNEQFF. The chain recombines TRBV19 with TRBJ2-1; 7 nucleotides align to TRBD1. Germline V gives CDR1 LNHDA, CDR2 SQIVND (reference sequence). The CDR3 spans 15 residues. J lost 4 bases, V lost 3 bases, and 6 bases had no gene match.

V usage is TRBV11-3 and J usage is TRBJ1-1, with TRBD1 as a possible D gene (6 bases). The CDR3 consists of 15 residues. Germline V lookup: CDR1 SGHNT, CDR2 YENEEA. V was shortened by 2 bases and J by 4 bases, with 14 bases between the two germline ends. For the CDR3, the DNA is TGTGCCAGCAGCTTATTAGCAGGGGTTGGCACTGAAGCTTTCTTT. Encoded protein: CASSLLAGVGTEAFF. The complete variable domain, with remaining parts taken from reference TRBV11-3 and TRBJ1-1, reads EAGVVQSPRYKIIEKKQPVAFWCNPISGHNTLYWYLQNLGQGPELLIRYENEEAVDDSQLPKDRFSAERLKGVDSTLKIQPAELGDSAVYLCASSLLAGVGTEAFFGQGTRLTVV.

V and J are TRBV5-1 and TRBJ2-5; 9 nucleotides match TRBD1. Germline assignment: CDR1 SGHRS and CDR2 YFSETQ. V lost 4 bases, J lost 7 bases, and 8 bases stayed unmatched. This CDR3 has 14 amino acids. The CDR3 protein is CASSGRTGEGTQYF. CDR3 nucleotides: TGCGCCAGCAGCGGGCGGACAGGGGAAGGGACCCAGTACTTC.

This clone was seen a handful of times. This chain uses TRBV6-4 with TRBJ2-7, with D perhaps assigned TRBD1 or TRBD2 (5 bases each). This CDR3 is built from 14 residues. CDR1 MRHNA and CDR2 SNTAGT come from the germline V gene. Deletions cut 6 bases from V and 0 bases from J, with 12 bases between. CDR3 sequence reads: CASRRDHSSYEQYF. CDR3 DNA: TGTGCCAGCAGAAGGGACCATAGCTCCTACGAGCAGTACTTC.

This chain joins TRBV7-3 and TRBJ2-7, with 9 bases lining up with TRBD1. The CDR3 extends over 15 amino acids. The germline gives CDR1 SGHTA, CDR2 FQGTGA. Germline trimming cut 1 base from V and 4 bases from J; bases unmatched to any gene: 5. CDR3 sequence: CASSLRQGERYEQYF. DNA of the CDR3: TGTGCCAGCAGCTTAAGACAGGGGGAGCGGTACGAGCAGTACTTC.

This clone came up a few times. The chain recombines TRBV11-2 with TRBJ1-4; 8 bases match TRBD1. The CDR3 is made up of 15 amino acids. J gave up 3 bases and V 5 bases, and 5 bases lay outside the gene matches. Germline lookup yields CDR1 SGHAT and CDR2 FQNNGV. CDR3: CASSPTGGPNEKLFF. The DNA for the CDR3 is TGTGCCAGCAGCCCTACAGGGGGACCTAATGAAAAACTGTTTTTT. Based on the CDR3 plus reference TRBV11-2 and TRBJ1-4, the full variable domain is EAGVAQSPRYKIIEKRQSVAFWCNPISGHATLYWYQQILGQGPKLLIQFQNNGVVDDSQLPKDRFSAERLKGVDSTLKIQPAKLEDSAVYLCASSPTGGPNEKLFFGSGTQLSVL.

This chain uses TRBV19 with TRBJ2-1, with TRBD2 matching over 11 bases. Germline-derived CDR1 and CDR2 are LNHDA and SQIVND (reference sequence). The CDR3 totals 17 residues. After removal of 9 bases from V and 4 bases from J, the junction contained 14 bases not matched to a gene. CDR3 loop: CASRPGVAGGTYNEQFF. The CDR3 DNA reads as TGTGCCAGCAGGCCGGGGGTAGCGGGAGGGACGTACAATGAGCAGTTCTTC. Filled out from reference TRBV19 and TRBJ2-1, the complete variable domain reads DGGITQSPKYLFRKEGQNVTLSCEQNLNHDAMYWYRQDPGQGLRLIYYSQIVNDFQKGDIAEGYSVSREKKESFPLTVTSAQKNPTAFYLCASRPGVAGGTYNEQFFGPGTRLTVL.

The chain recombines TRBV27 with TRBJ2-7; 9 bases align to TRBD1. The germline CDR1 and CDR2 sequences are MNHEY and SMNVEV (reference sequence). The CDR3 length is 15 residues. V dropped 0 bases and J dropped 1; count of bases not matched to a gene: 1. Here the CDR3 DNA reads TGTGCCAGCAGTTTATCCGGGACAGGGTCCTACGAGCAGTACTTC. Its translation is CASSLSGTGSYEQYF.

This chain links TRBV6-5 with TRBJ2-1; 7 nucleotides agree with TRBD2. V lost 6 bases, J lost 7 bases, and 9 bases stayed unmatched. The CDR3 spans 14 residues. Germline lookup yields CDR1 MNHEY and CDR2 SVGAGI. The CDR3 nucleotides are TGTGCCAGCAGACCCTCTAGCGGCCGTAATGAGCAGTTCTTC. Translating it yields CASRPSSGRNEQFF.

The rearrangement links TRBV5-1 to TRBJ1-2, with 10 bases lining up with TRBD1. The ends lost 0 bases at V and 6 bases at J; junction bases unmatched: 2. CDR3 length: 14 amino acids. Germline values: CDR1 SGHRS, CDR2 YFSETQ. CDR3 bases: TGCGCCAGCAGCTTGGAGGGACAGGGGCATGGCTACACCTTC. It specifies CASSLEGQGHGYTF.

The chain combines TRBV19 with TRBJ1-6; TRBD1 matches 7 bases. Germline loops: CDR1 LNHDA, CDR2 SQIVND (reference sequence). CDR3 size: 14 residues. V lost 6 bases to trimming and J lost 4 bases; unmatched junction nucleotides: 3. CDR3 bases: TGTGCCAGTAGAGAGGGGGCGTATAATTCACCCCTCCACTTT. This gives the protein CASREGAYNSPLHF.

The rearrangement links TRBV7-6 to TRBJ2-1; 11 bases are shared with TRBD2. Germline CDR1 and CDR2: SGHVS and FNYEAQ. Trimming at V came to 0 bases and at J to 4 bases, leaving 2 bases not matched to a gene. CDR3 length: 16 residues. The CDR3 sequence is CASSLATSGGYNEQFF. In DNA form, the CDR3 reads TGTGCCAGCAGCTTAGCAACTAGCGGGGGATACAATGAGCAGTTCTTC.

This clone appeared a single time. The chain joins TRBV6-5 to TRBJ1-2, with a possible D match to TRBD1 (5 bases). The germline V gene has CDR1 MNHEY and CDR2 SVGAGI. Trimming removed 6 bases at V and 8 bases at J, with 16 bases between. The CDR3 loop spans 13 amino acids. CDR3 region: CASRPPGGDGYTF. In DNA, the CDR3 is TGTGCCAGCAGGCCCCCCGGGGGGGACGGCTACACCTTC.

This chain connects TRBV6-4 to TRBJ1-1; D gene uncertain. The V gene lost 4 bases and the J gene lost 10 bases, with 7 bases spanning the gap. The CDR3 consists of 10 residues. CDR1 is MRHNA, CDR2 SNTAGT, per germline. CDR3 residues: CASSGPRAFF. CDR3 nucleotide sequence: TGTGCCAGCAGTGGCCCGAGAGCTTTCTTT.

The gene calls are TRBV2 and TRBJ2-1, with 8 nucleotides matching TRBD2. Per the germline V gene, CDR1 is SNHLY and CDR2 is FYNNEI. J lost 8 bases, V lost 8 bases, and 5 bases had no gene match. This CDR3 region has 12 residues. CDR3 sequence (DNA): TGTGCCAGCGGTTATAGCGGGGATGAGCAGTTCTTC. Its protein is CASGYSGDEQFF.

The CDR3 loop is CASSLTGGVWSGNTIYF. As DNA, the CDR3 is TGTGCCAGCAGCTTAACGGGAGGGGTGTGGTCTGGAAACACCATATATTTT. The rearrangement joins TRBV7-9 to TRBJ1-3; D may be TRBD1 (5 bases). V was clipped by 2 bases and J by 1 base, with 15 bases between them. Germline-derived CDR1 and CDR2 are SEHNR and FQNEAQ (reference sequence). The CDR3 runs 17 residues.

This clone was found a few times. CDR3 DNA: TGTGCCAGCAGCCCCAGCGGGAGCCTCAGAGGAGAGCAGTTCTTC. Its protein is CASSPSGSLRGEQFF. The genes are TRBV7-9 and TRBJ2-1, with TRBD2 matching over 8 bases. CDR1 SEHNR and CDR2 FQNEAQ come from the germline V gene (reference sequence). The V and J ends lost 5 bases and 10 bases, in that order; junction bases with no gene match: 13. This CDR3 has 15 amino acids.

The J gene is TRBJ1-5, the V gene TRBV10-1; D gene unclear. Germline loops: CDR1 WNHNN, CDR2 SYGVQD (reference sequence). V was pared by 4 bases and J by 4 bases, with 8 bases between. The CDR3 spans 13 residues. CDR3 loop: CASSGQWNQPQHF. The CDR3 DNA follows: TGCGCCAGCAGTGGCCAGTGGAATCAGCCCCAGCATTTT.